Listed below are T cell receptor beta chains from one sample, sequenced in a study of blood T cell repertoires in COVID-19. Using immunoSEQ multiplex PCR, the repertoire was profiled, and TCRdb retains in-frame clones only, with some absent. The sample has approximately 220,000 clones; approximately 84% are singletons. The sequenced material came from peripheral blood. These receptors were collected from an elderly woman with acute or convalescent COVID-19. The CDR3 runs from the conserved cysteine through the conserved F or W. The order of the fields is J gene, D gene, clone size, V gene, CDR3 DNA, CDR3 protein. A D gene is named only where the DNA matches it firmly. Rows give clone size only sometimes, using once, few, many, or a class for an expanded clone.

>TRBJ2-5|TRBD2|.|TRBV6-2/TRBV6-3
TGTGCCAGCAGTCACAGCGGGGGCGAAGAGACCCAGTACTTC
CASSHSGGEETQYF
>TRBJ2-1|TRBD2|.|TRBV5-1
TGCGCCAGCAGCTTGTTTTCAGGCGGGGGAGATCTCGATGAGCAGTTCTTC
CASSLFSGGGDLDEQFF
>TRBJ1-6|TRBD1|.|TRBV12-5
TGTGCTAGTGGCCGAGGACAGGGACCCACATATAATTCACCCCTCCACTTT
CASGRGQGPTYNSPLHF
>TRBJ2-3|TRBD2|.|TRBV7-3
TGTGCCAGCAGCTTAAAAGCGGGGCGGGCAGATACGCAGTATTTT
CASSLKAGRADTQYF
>TRBJ1-2|.|.|TRBV3-1/TRBV3-2
TGTGCCAGCAGCCAGCAGAGCAGGGACTATGGCTACACCTTC
CASSQQSRDYGYTF
>TRBJ1-2|.|few|TRBV9
TGTGCCAGCAGCGTATCAGGGTTAGGCGGCTACACCTTC
CASSVSGLGGYTF
>TRBJ2-7|TRBD1|.|TRBV6-5
TGTGCCAGCAGAGGACAGGGTACCTACGAGCAGTACTTC
CASRGQGTYEQYF
>TRBJ1-3|.|.|TRBV3-1/TRBV3-2
TGTGCCAGCAGCCAAGTACCCCTGAGGTCTGGAAACACCATATATTTT
CASSQVPLRSGNTIYF
>TRBJ2-7|TRBD1|once|TRBV7-7
TGTGCCAGCAGCTTAGGGACAGGGGGATTGCAGTACTTC
CASSLGTGGLQYF
>TRBJ1-1|.|.|TRBV7-2
TGTGCCAGCAGCCCAGACAGGATTCAGAACACTGAAGCTTTCTTT
CASSPDRIQNTEAFF
>TRBJ2-5|TRBD2|.|TRBV9
TGTGCCAGCAGCGTCGGGACTAGCGGGGTGGAGACCCAGTACTTC
CASSVGTSGVETQYF
>TRBJ1-2|.|.|TRBV7-2
TGTGCCAGCAGCTCCTCCCTTCTGAGGTTGGGCTATGGCTACACCTTC
CASSSSLLRLGYGYTF
>TRBJ1-3|.|few|TRBV6-5
TGTGCCAGCAGTTACCCCCCTTCGGGCTCTGGAAACACCATATATTTT
CASSYPPSGSGNTIYF
>TRBJ2-3|.|.|TRBV5-4
TGTGCCAGCAGCTTGGACAGGTCTAGCACAGATACGCAGTATTTT
CASSLDRSSTDTQYF
>TRBJ2-7|TRBD2|.|TRBV5-1
TGCGCCAGCAGCTTGGTCCCGGGACTAGCGGGGGTAGAGCAGTACTTC
CASSLVPGLAGVEQYF
>TRBJ1-2|.|.|TRBV28
TGTGCCAGCAGTTATACGGACACTCGGACCTATGGCTACACCTTC
CASSYTDTRTYGYTF
>TRBJ1-5|.|.|TRBV7-2
TGTGCCAGCAGCTTATGGTCGGAGGCAGTTCAGCCCCAGCATTTT
CASSLWSEAVQPQHF
>TRBJ1-5|.|.|TRBV30
TGTGCCTGGAGTGAAGGGGGACGGCAGCCCCAGCATTTT
CAWSEGGRQPQHF
>TRBJ2-2|.|.|TRBV5-1
TGCGCCAGCAGAGCCCTAATAGGGGGTTTGAACACCGGGGAGCTGTTTTTT
CASRALIGGLNTGELFF
>TRBJ1-2|.|.|TRBV29-1
TGCAGCGCTGATAGCTATGGCTACACCTTC
CSADSYGYTF
>TRBJ1-6|TRBD1|.|TRBV4-2
TGTGCCAGCAGCGTACGTTACAGGGGTAGTTGGGATTCACCCCTCCACTTT
CASSVRYRGSWDSPLHF
>TRBJ1-5|TRBD1|few|TRBV18
TGTGCCAGCTCGCTGGACAGGGGGTATAGCAATCAGCCCCAGCATTTT
CASSLDRGYSNQPQHF
>TRBJ1-2|TRBD1|.|TRBV24-1
TGTGCCACCAGTGAAGGGACAGGGGGAGTGGACGGCTACACCTTC
CATSEGTGGVDGYTF
>TRBJ2-4|TRBD2|.|TRBV10-1
TGCGCCAGCAGTGACGGGGGGGCCAAAAACATTCAGTACTTC
CASSDGGAKNIQYF
>TRBJ2-7|.|.|TRBV5-1
TGCGCCAGCAGTTTTTCAGGTTCCTACGAGCAGTACTTC
CASSFSGSYEQYF
>TRBJ2-5|.|.|TRBV30
TGTGCCTGGAACCGACAGATACAAGAGACCCAGTACTTC
CAWNRQIQETQYF
>TRBJ1-1|.|.|TRBV2
TGTGCCAGCAGTGTCCAGGGGAGGAACACTGAAGCTTTCTTT
CASSVQGRNTEAFF
>TRBJ2-7|TRBD1|.|TRBV28
TGTGCCAGCAGTTCCTTCGGACAGGGCCCCGAATTAGGAGAGCAGTACTTC
CASSSFGQGPELGEQYF
>TRBJ1-3|.|.|TRBV11-2
TGTGCCAGCAGCCTCAGGGGTCTACGCTCTGGAAACACCATATATTTT
CASSLRGLRSGNTIYF
>TRBJ2-2|TRBD2|.|TRBV19
TGTGCCAGTAGTATCCTTAGCGGGGGGTATTCGAACACCGGGGAGCTGTTTTTT
CASSILSGGYSNTGELFF
>TRBJ2-5|TRBD1|once|TRBV5-6
TGTGCCAGCACCTTGACAGGGATGGACCAAGAGACCCAGTACTTC
CASTLTGMDQETQYF
>TRBJ1-6|.|few|TRBV3-1/TRBV3-2
TGTGCCAGCAGCCAAGCGACAGGCAATTCACCCCTCCACTTT
CASSQATGNSPLHF
>TRBJ2-7|TRBD1|many|TRBV28
TGTGCCAGCAGTGTAAGGGACAGGTTGGTCAGGAGCTCCTACGAGCAGTACTTC
CASSVRDRLVRSSYEQYF
>TRBJ1-2|.|.|TRBV5-8
TGTGCCAGCAGCCAGGGTCGAGTTCATGGCTACACCTTC
CASSQGRVHGYTF
>TRBJ2-6|.|.|TRBV7-9
TGTGCCAGCAGCCTAATAGTTTCTGGGGCCAACGTCCTGACTTTC
CASSLIVSGANVLTF
>TRBJ2-1|.|.|TRBV7-9
TGTGCCAGCAGCTCCGGGGTGTACAATGAGCAGTTCTTC
CASSSGVYNEQFF
>TRBJ2-3|.|.|TRBV6-1
TGTGCCAGCAGTGAAGGAACAGGTTCCACAGATACGCAGTATTTT
CASSEGTGSTDTQYF
>TRBJ1-4|.|.|TRBV10-1
TGCGCCAGCAGTGCGGACAGAACTAATGAAAAACTGTTTTTT
CASSADRTNEKLFF
>TRBJ1-2|.|.|TRBV2
TGTGCCAGCAGTGAGAGCTATGGCTACACCTTC
CASSESYGYTF
>TRBJ2-3|TRBD2|.|TRBV7-2
TGTGCCAGCAGACCCAGAGCGGGGCGCACAGATACGCAGTATTTT
CASRPRAGRTDTQYF
>TRBJ1-1|.|.|TRBV3-1/TRBV3-2
TGTGCCAGCAGCCAAGATTTCCCCGGGTCGGGGATCGCTGAAGCTTTCTTT
CASSQDFPGSGIAEAFF
>TRBJ2-4|.|once|TRBV27
TGTGCCAGCAGTTTTGGGCTAGCCAAAAACATTCAGTACTTC
CASSFGLAKNIQYF
>TRBJ1-1|.|.|TRBV29-1
TGCAGCGTTGAGTCATCAGGGAACACTGAAGCTTTCTTT
CSVESSGNTEAFF
>TRBJ2-7|TRBD2|.|TRBV19
TGTGCCAGCCGACCGGGGGGCTCCTACGAGCAGTACTTC
CASRPGGSYEQYF
>TRBJ1-1|.|.|TRBV6-4
TGTGCCAGCAGGGTCAGGGAGGCCCCTGAAGCTTTCTTT
CASRVREAPEAFF
>TRBJ2-7|.|once|TRBV5-5
TGTGCCAGCAGCTCCTTACCGGGCCACGGACTGAACGAGCAGTACTTC
CASSSLPGHGLNEQYF
>TRBJ2-7|TRBD2|.|TRBV11-2
TGTGCCAGCAGCTCAGGACTAGCGGGAGTCGAGCAGTACTTC
CASSSGLAGVEQYF
>TRBJ2-5|.|.|TRBV29-1
TGCAGCGTTCTCCCACGTGGGCTCCCCCAAGAGACCCAGTACTTC
CSVLPRGLPQETQYF
>TRBJ2-2|TRBD1|.|TRBV11-3
TGTGCCAGCAGCCCCGGACCGGGACAGGTGGAGCTGTTTTTT
CASSPGPGQVELFF
>TRBJ2-2|TRBD1|once|TRBV6-5
TGTGCCAGCGGGTTCAGGGGGCTAGGAACCGGGGAGCTGTTTTTT
CASGFRGLGTGELFF
>TRBJ2-2|TRBD2|.|TRBV5-4
TGTGCCAGCAGCTGGGTCTCCCGGGGAGGGCGGAGGACCGGGGAGCTGTTTTTT
CASSWVSRGGRRTGELFF
>TRBJ2-1|TRBD2|.|TRBV18
TGTGCCAGCTCACCAAGTAGAGCGGGGCTCTACAATGAGCAGTTCTTC
CASSPSRAGLYNEQFF
>TRBJ1-4|.|.|TRBV9
TGTGCCAGCAGCGCCCTGGGGGGGTACACTAATGAAAAACTGTTTTTT
CASSALGGYTNEKLFF
>TRBJ2-1|.|.|TRBV6-2/TRBV6-3
TGTGCCAGCAGTATATCGGGACTCGCCAACAATGAGCAGTTCTTC
CASSISGLANNEQFF
>TRBJ2-7|TRBD2|.|TRBV19
TGTGCCACGACTAGCGCCTCCTACGAGCAGTACTTC
CATTSASYEQYF